This T cell receptor beta chain was sequenced during a study of human T cells and chemical hapten exposure. It was the library that attached unique molecular identifiers to individual cDNA molecules. TCRdb reprocessed the RACE reads via MiXCR and lists one record per CDR3 protein. The sample carries a few hundred thousand distinct CDR3 sequences, 4.8% recorded once. This clonotype was observed many times. Sample time point: patch test 1, 2 weeks after DPC sensitization. Treatment noted: therapeutic diphenylcyclopropenone sensitization with weekly scalp DPC. Trimming removed 4 bases from V and 7 bases from J, with 21 bases in between. This CDR3 contains 15 residues. Germline V gene lookup returns CDR1 SGHRS and CDR2 YFSETQ.

The sequencing used whole blood, collected in connection with sensitization to the hapten diphenylcyclopropenone (DPC). This receptor was obtained from a woman between 50 and 59 years old with alopecia areata. Some clones in this sample may be carry-over from other donors' samples. The chain has TRBV5-1 and TRBJ2-7, with D perhaps assigned TRBD1 or TRBD2 (5 bases each). The CDR3 loop is CASSPRGEGAREQYF. As DNA, the CDR3 is TGCGCCAGCAGCCCCCGGGGCGAAGGGGCGCGGGAGCAGTACTTC.